One sample yielded the 9 T cell receptor beta chains listed below, sequenced in a study of shared clonotypes between healthy human individuals. TCRdb's copy holds only in-frame clones and misses some; the assay was immunoSEQ multiplex PCR. The table has more than 400,000 clones, roughly 80% seen once. Input material: PBMCs. The receptor set was obtained from a woman aged 40 to 55 in good health. Some clones in this sample may be carry-over from other donors' samples.

Comment on this clone: This sample also contains other DNA sequences that code for the same CDR3. This rearrangement joins TRBV5-4 to TRBJ2-3; 7 nucleotides agree with TRBD1. The CDR3 is 14 amino acids. CDR1 and CDR2 (germline): SGHNT, YYREEE (reference sequence). Unmatched junction bases numbered 5, after V lost 2 bases and J lost 5 bases. The CDR3 DNA reads TGTGCCAGCAGCTTACGACAGGGAAAAGATACGCAGTATTTT. Translating gives CASSLRQGKDTQYF.

The V call is TRBV28, the J call TRBJ1-2, with no clear D. V lost 4 bases and J 4 bases, leaving 13 bases between the germline ends. CDR3 size: 14 residues. In germline, CDR1 is MDHEN, CDR2 SYDVKM. CDR3 loop: CASSWQTPSYGYTF. As DNA, the CDR3 is TGTGCCAGCAGTTGGCAAACGCCTTCCTATGGCTACACCTTC.

The V gene is TRBV2, the J gene TRBJ1-2; D is undetermined. Between the trimmed V and J ends, which lost 5 bases and 5 bases, there was a span of 12 bases. Germline assignment: CDR1 SNHLY and CDR2 FYNNEI. This CDR3 comprises 13 residues. CDR3 DNA sequence: TGTGCCAGCAGTCAGGTGGCCGTGTATGGCTACACCTTC. Translating it yields CASSQVAVYGYTF.

The chain employs TRBV29-1 and TRBJ2-1; TRBD2 matches at 8 bases. The germline CDR1 and CDR2 sequences are SQVTM and ANQGSEA. This CDR3 region has 14 residues. J lost 4 bases, V lost 7 bases, and 9 bases had no gene match. This CDR3 is CSGPGTRLYNEQFF. The CDR3 DNA follows: TGCAGCGGACCCGGGACTAGGTTGTACAATGAGCAGTTCTTC.

Details on this clone: This may stem from a read error, because a much larger clone lies one nucleotide away. Other DNA sequences in the same sample also yield this CDR3. V usage is TRBV10-1 and J usage is TRBJ2-3; 9 bases align to TRBD2. CDR3 length: 16 amino acids. Germline V gene data show CDR1 as WNHNN and CDR2 as SYGVQD (reference sequence). The CDR3 spells CASSDQGSGSPDTQYF. CDR3 nucleotide sequence: TGCGCCAGTAGTGATCAGGGTAGCGGGAGTCCAGATACGCAGTATTTT.

The chain uses TRBV20-1 and TRBJ2-7; D unresolved. The V and J ends lost 5 bases and 2 bases respectively, with 7 bases between them. CDR3 length: 11 amino acids. Per germline, CDR1 DFQATT and CDR2 SNEGSKA (reference sequence). CDR3 nucleotides: TGCAGTGCTTTCAGACCCTACGAGCAGTACTTC. Translated: CSAFRPYEQYF.

This clone was detected many times. Additional DNA sequences in this sample encode the identical CDR3. This chain links TRBV2 with TRBJ1-2; D possibly corresponds to TRBD1 (5 bases). The CDR3 has 15 amino acids. Germline V lookup: CDR1 SNHLY, CDR2 FYNNEI. Trimming left V 7 bases short and J 7 bases short, with 22 bases between. CDR3 sequence (DNA): TGTGCCAGCACGCCGGGGCAGGGCTCCCTAGGTGGCTACACCTTC. Protein product: CASTPGQGSLGGYTF.

Concerning this clone itself: A far larger clone is just one base off, so this is likely a read error. The conserved phenylalanine or tryptophan normally closing the CDR3 is absent here, so this likely arose from a read error. The genes are TRBV28 and TRBJ2-7; 8 bases line up with TRBD1. Germline trimming cut 6 bases from V and 2 bases from J; bases unmatched to any gene: 9. Germline CDR1 and CDR2: MDHEN and SYDVKM. CDR3 size: 15 residues. DNA for the CDR3: TGTGCCAGCAGCACGCCGGGACAGGCTACCTACGAGCAGTACCTC. The encoded protein is CASSTPGQATYEQYL.

The gene calls are TRBV2 and TRBJ1-1, with D unresolved. The V gene's germline CDR1 is SNHLY and CDR2 FYNNEI. V was shortened by 8 bases and J by 4 bases, with 14 bases between the two germline ends. The CDR3 is 13 amino acids. DNA of the CDR3: TGTGCCAGCGGTAGACAACCAGGCACTGAAGCTTTCTTT. Residues: CASGRQPGTEAFF.